This T cell receptor beta chain stems from a study of OX40 agonist ivuxolimab in advanced cancers. Study conclusions and caveats: Relative to CD4+, CD8+ T cells held more expanded clones on average. Low normalized clonal expansion also occurred in some nonresponding patients. Partly responding patients at 0.1-3.0 mg/kg showed some of the smallest clonal expansion.

Sequencing was performed with immunoSEQ multiplex PCR; in TCRdb, only in-frame clones are kept and a portion is missing. The sample carries around 70,000 clones, 82% recorded once. Autoimmune disease history or systemic immunosuppression led to patient exclusion. To note about this clone: The target antigen is unknown.

The sequence was obtained from an adult with an advanced solid tumor such as melanoma, head and neck, liver or kidney cancer. Sequencing was performed on CD4+ or CD8+ T cells sorted from blood, taken in a trial of the OX40 agonist ivuxolimab.

The CDR3 region has the DNA TGTGCCAGCAGTCAACCCCAGGGACAGGGCGGCACCGGGGAGCTGTTTTTT. Its protein product is CASSQPQGQGGTGELFF. The chain uses TRBV7-3 and TRBJ2-2, with TRBD1 matching 9 bases. Losses at the gene ends were 6 bases for V and 4 bases for J; bases not matched to a gene: 12. Looked up from germline, CDR1 is SGHTA and CDR2 is FQGTGA. The CDR3 loop spans 17 amino acids.